This T cell receptor beta chain was sequenced during a study of shared clonotypes between healthy human individuals. Across the study: A few men and a couple of women, aged 18 to 49, were donors.

Points from the study as a whole: Rarefaction demonstrated incomplete sorted-subset sequencing despite large depth. About 4.5% of naive CD4 clonotypes were common to a few donors.

TCRdb's copy holds only in-frame clones and misses some; the assay was immunoSEQ multiplex PCR. The sample includes some 1,900,000 clones, over 85% seen only once; the top ten take approximately 1.2%. As concerns this clone: Its antigen remains unidentified.

The CDR3 consists of 14 residues. V gave up 5 bases and J gave up 0 bases, with 6 bases separating them. Germline CDR1 and CDR2: SGHNT and YYREEE (reference sequence). CD8 cells classed as naive were CD45RO-negative and positively selected for CCR7, excluding terminally differentiated effector memory CD45RA+ cells. This receptor was obtained from a man aged 18 to 30 in good health. The sample comprised naive CD8+ T cells sorted from blood. The chain combines TRBV5-4 with TRBJ2-6; D not resolved. CDR3 region: CASRTLSGANVLTF. DNA of the CDR3: TGTGCCAGCAGAACCCTCTCTGGGGCCAACGTCCTGACTTTC.